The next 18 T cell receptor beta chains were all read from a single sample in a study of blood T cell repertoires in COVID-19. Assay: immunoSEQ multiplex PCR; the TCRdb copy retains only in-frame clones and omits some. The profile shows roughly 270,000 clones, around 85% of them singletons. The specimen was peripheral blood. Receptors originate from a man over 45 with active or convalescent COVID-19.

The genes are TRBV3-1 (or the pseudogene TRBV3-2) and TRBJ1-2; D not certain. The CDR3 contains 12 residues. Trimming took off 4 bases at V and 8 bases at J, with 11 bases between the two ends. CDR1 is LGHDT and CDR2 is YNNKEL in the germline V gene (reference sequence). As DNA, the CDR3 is TGTGCCAGCAGCCGAGGGTTCAGCGGCTACACCTTC. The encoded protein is CASSRGFSGYTF.

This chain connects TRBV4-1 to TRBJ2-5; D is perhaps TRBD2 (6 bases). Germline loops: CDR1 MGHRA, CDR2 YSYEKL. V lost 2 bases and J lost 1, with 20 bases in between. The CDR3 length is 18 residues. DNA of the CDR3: TGCGCCAGCAGCCAAAAACTTTTAGGGACTGAGAGCCAAGAGACCCAGTACTTC. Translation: CASSQKLLGTESQETQYF.

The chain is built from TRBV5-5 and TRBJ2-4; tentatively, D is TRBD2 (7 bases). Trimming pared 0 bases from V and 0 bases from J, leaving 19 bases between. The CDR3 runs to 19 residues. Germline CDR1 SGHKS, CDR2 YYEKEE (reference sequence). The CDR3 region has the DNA TGTGCCAGCAGCTTGGTGGTTTTCGGGGGGCGGCTAGCCAAAAACATTCAGTACTTC. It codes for CASSLVVFGGRLAKNIQYF.

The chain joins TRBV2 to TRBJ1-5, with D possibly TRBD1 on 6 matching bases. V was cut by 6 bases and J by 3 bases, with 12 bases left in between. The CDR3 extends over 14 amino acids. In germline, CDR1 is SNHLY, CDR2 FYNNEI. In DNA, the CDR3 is TGTGCCAGCAGGTGGGGGCAGGACAATCAGCCCCAGCATTTT. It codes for CASRWGQDNQPQHF.

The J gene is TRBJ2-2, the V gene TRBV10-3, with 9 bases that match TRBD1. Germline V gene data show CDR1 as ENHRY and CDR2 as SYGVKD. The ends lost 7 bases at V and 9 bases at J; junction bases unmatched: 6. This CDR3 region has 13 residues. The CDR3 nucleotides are TGTGCCATCAAAGGGGGACAGGGCCGGGAGCTGTTTTTT. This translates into CAIKGGQGRELFF.

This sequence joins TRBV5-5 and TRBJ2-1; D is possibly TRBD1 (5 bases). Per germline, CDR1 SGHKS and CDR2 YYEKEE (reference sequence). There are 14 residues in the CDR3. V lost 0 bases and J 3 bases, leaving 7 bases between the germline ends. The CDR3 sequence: CASSLGRGYNEQFF. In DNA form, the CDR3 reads TGTGCCAGCAGCTTGGGAAGGGGCTACAATGAGCAGTTCTTC.

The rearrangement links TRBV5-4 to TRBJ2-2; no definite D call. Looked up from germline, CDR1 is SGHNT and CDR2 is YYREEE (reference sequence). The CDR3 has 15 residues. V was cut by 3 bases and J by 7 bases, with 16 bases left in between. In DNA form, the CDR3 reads TGTGCCAGCAGCTCTCGAAACCCCTCGGGCGGGGAGCTGTTTTTT. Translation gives CASSSRNPSGGELFF.

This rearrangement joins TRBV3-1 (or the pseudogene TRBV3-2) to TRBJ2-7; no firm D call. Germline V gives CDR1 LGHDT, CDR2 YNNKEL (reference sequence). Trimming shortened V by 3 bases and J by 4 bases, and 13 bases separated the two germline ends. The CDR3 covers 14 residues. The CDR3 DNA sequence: TGTGCCAGCAGCCATTTGAGTACCTCGTACGAGCAGTACTTC. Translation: CASSHLSTSYEQYF.

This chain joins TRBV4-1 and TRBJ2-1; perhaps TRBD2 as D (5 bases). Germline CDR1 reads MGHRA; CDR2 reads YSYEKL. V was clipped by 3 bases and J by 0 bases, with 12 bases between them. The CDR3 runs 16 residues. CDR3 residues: CASSQAGLSSYNEQFF. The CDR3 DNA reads TGCGCCAGCAGCCAGGCCGGACTTAGCTCCTACAATGAGCAGTTCTTC.

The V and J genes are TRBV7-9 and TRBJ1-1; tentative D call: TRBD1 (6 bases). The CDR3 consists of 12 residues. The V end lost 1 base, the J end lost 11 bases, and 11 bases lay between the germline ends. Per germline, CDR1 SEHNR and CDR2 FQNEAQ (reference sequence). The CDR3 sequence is CASSLEGEGAFF. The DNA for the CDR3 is TGTGCCAGCAGCTTAGAGGGGGAGGGGGCTTTCTTT.

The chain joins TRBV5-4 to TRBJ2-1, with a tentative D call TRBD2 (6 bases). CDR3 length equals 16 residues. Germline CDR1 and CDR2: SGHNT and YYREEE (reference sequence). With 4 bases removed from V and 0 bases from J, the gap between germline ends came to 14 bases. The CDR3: CASSRASGDSYNEQFF. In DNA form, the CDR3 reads TGTGCCAGCAGCAGGGCGTCGGGGGACTCCTACAATGAGCAGTTCTTC.

In DNA, the CDR3 is TGTGCCAGCAGCCGCCTACAGGGACCGAACACCATATATTTT. It codes for CASSRLQGPNTIYF. This chain uses TRBV5-5 with TRBJ1-3, with D possibly TRBD1 on 6 matching bases. V was pared by 4 bases and J by 7 bases, with 15 bases between. From germline, CDR1 is SGHKS and CDR2 YYEKEE (reference sequence). The CDR3 consists of 14 residues.

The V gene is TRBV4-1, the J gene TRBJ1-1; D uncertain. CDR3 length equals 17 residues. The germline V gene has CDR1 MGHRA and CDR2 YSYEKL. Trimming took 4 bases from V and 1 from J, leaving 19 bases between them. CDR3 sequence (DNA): TGCGCCAGCAGCCCTCTCCAGCGGAAGGAACGGAACACTGAAGCTTTCTTT. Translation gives CASSPLQRKERNTEAFF.

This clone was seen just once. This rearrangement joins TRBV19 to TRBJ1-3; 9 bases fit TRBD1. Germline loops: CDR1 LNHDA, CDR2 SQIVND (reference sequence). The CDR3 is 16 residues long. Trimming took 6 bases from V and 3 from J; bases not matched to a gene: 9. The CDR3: CASSDSTGGFGNTIYF. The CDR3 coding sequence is TGTGCCAGTAGCGATTCGACAGGGGGATTTGGAAACACCATATATTTT.

The CDR3 DNA reads as TGCGCCAGCAGCACCAGCCAGGGGGCCCAAGAGACCCAGTACTTC. Translating gives CASSTSQGAQETQYF. The gene calls are TRBV5-1 and TRBJ2-5; 8 nucleotides agree with TRBD1. Germline CDR1 SGHRS, CDR2 YFSETQ. This CDR3 comprises 15 residues. V lost 4 bases and J lost 1; bases outside the gene matches: 6. Filled out from reference TRBV5-1 and TRBJ2-5, the complete variable domain reads KAGVTQTPRYLIKTRGQQVTLSCSPISGHRSVSWYQQTPGQGLQFLFEYFSETQRNKGNFPGRFSGRQFSNSRSEMNVSTLELGDSALYLCASSTSQGAQETQYFGPGTRLLVL.

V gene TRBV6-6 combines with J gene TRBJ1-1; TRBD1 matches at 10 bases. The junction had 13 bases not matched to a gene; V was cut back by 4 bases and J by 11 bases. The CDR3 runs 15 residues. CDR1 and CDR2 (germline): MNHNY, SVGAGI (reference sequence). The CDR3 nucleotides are TGTGCCAGCAGTTCGACCGGACAGGGGGGTTCTTGGGCTTTCTTT. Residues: CASSSTGQGGSWAFF.

The CDR3 region has the DNA TGTGCCAGCAGCCAAACGGACAGAAACGCGAGGGGCTACACCTTC. It translates to CASSQTDRNARGYTF. The V gene is TRBV3-1 (or the pseudogene TRBV3-2), the J gene TRBJ1-2, with D perhaps TRBD1 (6 bases). This CDR3 comprises 15 residues. The V end lost 2 bases, the J end lost 8 bases, and 18 bases lay between the germline ends. Germline CDR1 is LGHDT and CDR2 is YNNKEL (reference sequence).

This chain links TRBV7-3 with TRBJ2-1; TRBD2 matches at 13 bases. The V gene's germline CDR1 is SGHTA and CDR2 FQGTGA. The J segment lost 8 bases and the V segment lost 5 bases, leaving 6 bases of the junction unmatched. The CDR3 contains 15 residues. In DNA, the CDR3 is TGTGCCAGCAGCGAAGGACTAGCGGGAGCCGATGAGCAGTTCTTC. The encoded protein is CASSEGLAGADEQFF.